Listed here are 28 T cell receptor beta chains from one sample, sequenced in a study of low-dose radiotherapy and immunotherapy resistance in tumors (dated by TCRdb to between 2021 and 2024). The sequencing machine was an Illumina HiSeq 2500. First-strand cDNA was synthesized using Superscript III and a set of TRAV- and TRBV-specific primers, so that both TCRalpha and TCRbeta chains were covered. TCRs were amplified with Phusion for roughly 20 PCR cycles, with a constant-region primer paired with the adapter attached to the V primers. TCRdb's own reprocessing of the public reads used fastp at Q25 and MiXCR and kept productive beta chains. Merged by CDR3 protein, the rows form single entries marked with the most common genes and DNA. This sample holds tens of thousands of distinct CDR3 sequences; 15% to 20% were observed only once. In total, the top ten clones hold 2.8% of the sample. The time point label corresponds to: before trial treatment.

The specimen comprised PBMCs, sampled before treatment. These receptors all stem from a male donor with prostate cancer.

With regard to this clonotype: The junction departs from germline at one end; a sequencing error may be responsible. CDR3 sequence reads: CASSQGGGGSYDEQFF. The DNA for the CDR3 is TGCGCCAGCAGCCAAGGGGGGGGGGGCAGCTACGATGAGCAGTTCTTC. This chain connects TRBV4-3 to TRBJ2-1, with D possibly matching TRBD2 (7 bases). CDR3 length: 16 amino acids. Germline assignment: CDR1 LGHNA and CDR2 YSLEER.

About this clonotype: This likely stems from a read error, as it lies one base from a far larger clone. The J gene is TRBJ2-3, the V gene TRBV13; TRBD2 is a possible D gene (6 bases). This CDR3 contains 15 residues. Germline-derived CDR1 and CDR2 are PRHDT and FYEKMQ (reference sequence). The DNA for the CDR3 is TGTGCCAGCAGCTCGGACTACCACCCGGGAGATGCGCAGTATTTT. Its translation is CASSSDYHPGDAQYF.

This clonotype was picked up many times. The chain joins TRBV11-1 to TRBJ2-3; the match to TRBD1 covers 7 bases. Trimming cost V 7 bases and J 6 bases; bases outside gene matches: 13. CDR1 is SGHAT and CDR2 is FQDESV in the germline V gene (reference sequence). The CDR3 is made up of 15 amino acids. The CDR3 region has the DNA TGTGCCAGCAACCCCGGGACAGCCGAAGGCGATACGCAGTATTTT. This sequence encodes CASNPGTAEGDTQYF.

The chain combines TRBV9 with TRBJ1-2, with D possibly TRBD1 on 6 matching bases. CDR1 is SGDLS, CDR2 YYNGEE, per germline. V lost 3 bases and J lost 1, with 13 bases in between. The CDR3 is 15 amino acids. This CDR3 is CASSARTENNYGYTF. In nucleotides, the CDR3 is TGTGCCAGCAGCGCCCGGACAGAGAATAACTATGGCTACACCTTC.

A remark on this clonotype: A far more abundant clone sits one base away, making this likely a read error. The chain links TRBV6-8 to TRBJ1-6; 9 nucleotides agree with TRBD1. Germline CDR1 MNHGY, CDR2 SAAAGT. This CDR3 comprises 15 residues. Trimming took 5 bases from V and 6 from J; bases not matched to a gene: 5. Written as DNA, the CDR3 is TGTGCCAGCAGTCGCACGACAGGGGGTAATTCACCCCTCCACTTT. Translated: CASSRTTGGNSPLHF.

This clonotype was detected a few times. This chain links TRBV5-6 with TRBJ2-1; D could derive from TRBD1 or TRBD2 (5 bases each). CDR1 and CDR2 from the germline V gene are SGHDT and YYEEEE. The CDR3 has 15 amino acids. V gave up 4 bases and J gave up 8 bases, with 19 bases separating them. The CDR3 bases are TGTGCCAGCAGCACCTTAAGGGGACCCGCCTATGAGCAGTTCTTC. This codes for CASSTLRGPAYEQFF.

This clonotype was counted ten times or more. V and J are TRBV2 and TRBJ2-7; 10 bases fit TRBD2. The trim removed 3 bases at V and 1 base at J, leaving 0 bases unmatched. CDR1 and CDR2 (germline): SNHLY, FYNNEI. This CDR3 region has 14 residues. This CDR3 is CASSETSGSYEQYF. The DNA of the CDR3 is TGTGCCAGCAGTGAGACTAGCGGGTCCTACGAGCAGTACTTC.

This clonotype was seen many times. This chain uses TRBV7-9 with TRBJ2-3, with TRBD1 matching over 9 bases. In germline, CDR1 is SEHNR, CDR2 FQNEAQ (reference sequence). Trimming removed 5 bases from V and 4 bases from J; junction bases left unmatched: 10. This CDR3 is 16 amino acids long. The CDR3 loop reads CASSHETGGGPDTQYF. The CDR3 DNA reads as TGTGCCAGCAGCCATGAGACAGGGGGTGGCCCAGATACGCAGTATTTT. The variable domain in full, completed from reference TRBV7-9 and TRBJ2-3, reads DTGVSQNPRHKITKRGQNVTFRCDPISEHNRLYWYRQTLGQGPEFLTYFQNEAQLEKSRLLSDRFSAERPKGSFSTLEIQRTEQGDSAMYLCASSHETGGGPDTQYFGPGTRLTVL.

In this sample, this clonotype turned up a few times. V is TRBV6-1 and J is TRBJ1-1; possibly TRBD1 for D (5 bases). There are 13 residues in the CDR3. The ends were cut back, 5 bases at V and 8 bases at J, with 15 bases in the middle. CDR1 is MNHNS, CDR2 SASEGT, per germline. This CDR3 reads CASSYTDSPEAFF. CDR3 sequence (DNA): TGTGCCAGCAGTTATACCGACAGTCCAGAAGCTTTCTTT.

This clonotype was seen at least ten times. The chain combines TRBV15 with TRBJ1-6; D is unresolved. Germline CDR1 is LNHNV and CDR2 is YYDKDF (reference sequence). The CDR3 is made up of 15 amino acids. The V end lost 0 bases, the J end lost 7 bases, and 10 bases lay between the germline ends. CDR3 residues: CATSRDLPGNSPLHF. In DNA, the CDR3 is TGTGCCACCAGCAGAGATCTGCCGGGGAATTCACCCCTCCACTTT. Drawing the rest from reference TRBV15 and TRBJ1-6, the complete variable domain is DAMVIQNPRYQVTQFGKPVTLSCSQTLNHNVMYWYQQKSSQAPKLLFHYYDKDFNNEADTPDNFQSRRPNTSFCFLDIRSPGLGDTAMYLCATSRDLPGNSPLHFGNGTRLTVT.

This clonotype has a count of ten or more. This chain joins TRBV4-2 and TRBJ2-3; TRBD1 aligns across 8 bases. V dropped 6 bases and J dropped 5; count of bases not matched to a gene: 7. Germline CDR1 and CDR2: LGHNA and YNFKEQ. This CDR3 spans 14 amino acids. The CDR3 loop reads CASRPGQVGDTQYF. The CDR3 nucleotides are TGTGCCAGCAGGCCGGGACAGGTTGGAGATACGCAGTATTTT.

This clonotype was counted many times. The chain links TRBV6-1 to TRBJ1-3; no clear D gene. Trimming took off 1 base at V and 2 bases at J, with 9 bases between the two ends. This CDR3 has 15 residues. Germline V gene data show CDR1 as MNHNS and CDR2 as SASEGT. The DNA of the CDR3 is TGTGCCAGCAGTGAAGATCCGGGAACTGGAAACACCATATATTTT. Its protein is CASSEDPGTGNTIYF.

The table lists this clonotype with many counts. This chain links TRBV3-1 with TRBJ1-2; D remains unclear. Per the germline V gene, CDR1 is LGHDT and CDR2 is YNNKEL (reference sequence). The CDR3 runs 14 residues. The V end was cut by 4 bases, the J end by 7 bases, with 16 bases between. In DNA form, the CDR3 reads TGTGCCAGCAGCCCCCCTGTTCTTGGGGTTGGCTACACCTTC. This encodes CASSPPVLGVGYTF.

The genes are TRBV7-2 and TRBJ1-5; D ambiguous. The CDR3 consists of 15 residues. Trimming shortened V by 1 base and J by 4 bases, and 11 bases separated the two germline ends. The germline V gene encodes CDR1 SGHTA and CDR2 FQGNSA. Here the CDR3 reads CASSLGEGWNQPQHF. CDR3 nucleotide sequence: TGTGCCAGCAGCTTAGGCGAAGGGTGGAATCAGCCCCAGCATTTT. Looking up the rest from reference TRBV7-2 and TRBJ1-5 gives the full variable domain: GAGVSQSPSNKVTEKGKDVELRCDPISGHTALYWYRQSLGQGLEFLIYFQGNSAPDKSGLPSDRFSAERTGGSVSTLTIQRTQQEDSAVYLCASSLGEGWNQPQHFGDGTRLSIL.

The table lists this clonotype with many counts. The chain uses TRBV19 and TRBJ1-1; D gene unclear. CDR1 is LNHDA, CDR2 SQIVND, per germline (reference sequence). V lost 7 bases and J 1 base, leaving 13 bases between the germline ends. This CDR3 is built from 14 residues. This chain's CDR3 is CASTASGGNTEAFF. The CDR3 nucleotides read TGTGCCAGTACCGCGAGTGGAGGGAACACTGAAGCTTTCTTT. Complete variable domain (other parts from reference TRBV19 and TRBJ1-1): DGGITQSPKYLFRKEGQNVTLSCEQNLNHDAMYWYRQDPGQGLRLIYYSQIVNDFQKGDIAEGYSVSREKKESFPLTVTSAQKNPTAFYLCASTASGGNTEAFFGQGTRLTVV.

This clonotype was seen many times. The gene calls are TRBV4-2 and TRBJ2-3; tentatively, D is TRBD1 or TRBD2 (7 bases each). The germline V gene encodes CDR1 LGHNA and CDR2 YNFKEQ. The CDR3 length is 16 residues. V lost 0 bases to trimming and J lost 6 bases, with 16 bases between them. The CDR3 reads CASSQDWEGAGDTQYF. CDR3 bases: TGTGCCAGCAGCCAAGATTGGGAGGGGGCAGGGGATACGCAGTATTTT.

In this sample, this clonotype turned up many times. The gene calls are TRBV5-4 and TRBJ2-3; D uncertain. V lost 3 bases, J lost 4 bases, and 6 bases lay in between. CDR3 length: 12 amino acids. CDR1 SGHNT and CDR2 YYREEE come from the germline V gene (reference sequence). The CDR3: CASSSPADTQYF. CDR3 nucleotides: TGTGCCAGCAGCTCACCGGCAGATACGCAGTATTTT.

This clonotype was counted between two and nine times. The rearrangement links TRBV24-1 to TRBJ2-5, with 7 bases matching TRBD2. The germline gives CDR1 KGHDR, CDR2 SFDVKD. V lost 4 bases and J lost 11; bases outside the gene matches: 12. This CDR3 region has 14 residues. As DNA, the CDR3 is TGTGCCACCAGTGACACCGGACTAGAGGAGGAACAGTACTTC. Its protein product is CATSDTGLEEEQYF.

This clonotype was picked up many times. The rearrangement links TRBV20-1 to TRBJ2-3, with D unclear. This CDR3 is built from 14 residues. The V gene lost 6 bases and the J gene lost 6 bases, with 19 bases spanning the gap. The germline gives CDR1 DFQATT, CDR2 SNEGSKA (reference sequence). CDR3 bases: TGCAGTGCGGCGGAAAGGCCCATGCCGGATACGCAGTATTTT. As protein: CSAAERPMPDTQYF.

This clonotype has ten or more counts. This sequence joins TRBV27 and TRBJ1-6; a possible D gene is TRBD1 (6 bases). Trimming stripped 8 bases from V and 7 bases from J, with 21 bases between. The germline V gene encodes CDR1 MNHEY and CDR2 SMNVEV (reference sequence). CDR3 length: 16 residues. In DNA, the CDR3 is TGTGCCAGCCGCCGATTCACGGGAGGGGGGAATTCACCCCTCCACTTT. Residues: CASRRFTGGGNSPLHF.

This clonotype was seen many times. This sequence joins TRBV10-3 and TRBJ1-3; D is unresolved. The CDR3 extends over 16 amino acids. Germline V gives CDR1 ENHRY, CDR2 SYGVKD. V was shortened by 0 bases and J by 2 bases, with 11 bases between the two germline ends. The chain's CDR3 is CAISESSRGAGNTIYF. The CDR3 DNA reads TGTGCCATCAGTGAGTCGTCTCGTGGGGCTGGAAACACCATATATTTT.

In its sample, this clonotype was seen many times. The V and J genes are TRBV11-2 and TRBJ2-7; 9 nucleotides match TRBD1. The germline V gene has CDR1 SGHAT and CDR2 FQNNGV. After removal of 7 bases from V and 0 bases from J, the junction contained 4 bases not matched to a gene. The CDR3 contains 14 residues. CDR3 in amino acids: CASIRDRVSYEQYF. The CDR3 coding sequence is TGTGCCAGCATCCGGGACAGGGTCTCCTACGAGCAGTACTTC. Filled out from reference TRBV11-2 and TRBJ2-7, the complete variable domain reads EAGVAQSPRYKIIEKRQSVAFWCNPISGHATLYWYQQILGQGPKLLIQFQNNGVVDDSQLPKDRFSAERLKGVDSTLKIQPAKLEDSAVYLCASIRDRVSYEQYFGPGTRLTVT.

This clonotype was recorded many times. CDR3 sequence reads: CSSLGGVGEQYF. The CDR3 coding sequence is TGCAGCTCGCTGGGAGGGGTCGGCGAGCAGTACTTC. This chain links TRBV29-1 with TRBJ2-7, with 7 bases matching TRBD2. The CDR3 length is 12 residues. V lost 8 bases to trimming and J lost 6 bases; unmatched junction nucleotides: 10. CDR1 is SQVTM, CDR2 ANQGSEA, per germline.

The chain links TRBV28 to TRBJ2-7, with unresolved D. This CDR3 is 13 amino acids long. V was shortened by 3 bases and J by 7 bases, with 13 bases between the two germline ends. Germline V gene sequence: CDR1 MDHEN, CDR2 SYDVKM. The CDR3 DNA sequence: TGTGCCAGCAGTTTCCTTCATTTATCAGAGCAGTACTTC. Translating gives CASSFLHLSEQYF.

The chain combines TRBV7-9 with TRBJ2-5; D uncertain. The CDR3 contains 15 residues. Trimming left V 1 base short and J 0 bases short, with 9 bases between. Germline CDR1 reads SEHNR; CDR2 reads FQNEAQ (reference sequence). CDR3 protein: CASSLVPGYQETQYF. The CDR3 coding sequence is TGTGCCAGCAGCTTAGTACCGGGCTACCAAGAGACCCAGTACTTC.

To note about this clonotype: It is unclear where the CDR3 begins or ends on the DNA, so no DNA is shown, and the CDR3 is as TCRdb lists it. The rearrangement uses TRBV5-1 and TRBJ2-2; the table's TRBD1 call for D was not verified on the DNA. Ends included, the CDR3 has 18 residues. Germline V lookup: CDR1 SGHRS, CDR2 YFSETQ. CDR3: CASSLPGPGVFTGELFFF.

This clonotype has a count of ten or more. The chain carries TRBV21-1 and TRBJ1-1; the listed D gene, TRBD1, was not tested against the DNA. TRBV21-1 is annotated as a pseudogene. This CDR3 is 14 amino acids long. The CDR3 bases are TGTGCCAGTCGCTCAACAGGGGGGTGGACTGAAGCTTTCTTT. Its translation is CASRSTGGWTEAFF.

This clonotype was seen many times. The rearrangement joins TRBV14 to TRBJ2-3; D is unresolved. Trimming removed 2 bases at V and 6 bases at J, with 18 bases between. The CDR3 is 16 residues long. Germline V gives CDR1 SGHDN, CDR2 FVKESK. Here the CDR3 DNA reads TGTGCCAGCAGCCAATTGAGAGGCGGTGGCGGCGATACGCAGTATTTT. It encodes CASSQLRGGGGDTQYF.